This paragraph reports one T cell receptor beta chain. Its antigen remains unidentified. The data belong to a study of regulatory T cells in long-lasting Graves disease. CDR3 regions were amplified by Arm-PCR using iRepertoire HTBI primers to build TCR beta libraries. In the original analysis: Sequenced samples collectively carried around 60 TRBV and 14 TRBJ segments. TCRdb reanalysed the multiplex PCR reads using MiXCR and keeps one entry per CDR3 protein. These V and J calls derive from TCRdb rather than the authors' analysis. The sample has roughly 500,000 distinct CDR3 sequences, less than 25% seen once. The sample's time point: persistent/refractory GD, antithyroid drugs over 5 years with positive TRAb. Generation of the TCR library employed RNA extracted from PBMCs. J gave up 4 bases and V 2 bases, and 11 bases lay outside the gene matches. Germline V lookup: CDR1 SGHRS, CDR2 YFSETQ. This CDR3 is 16 amino acids long.

General study points: The study found TRBV28, TRBJ1-2 and TRBJ2-5 favored in persistent disease. Newly diagnosed patients shared more than 750 public clonotypes; persistent patients shared some 2,700.

The source of this sequence is a female donor with Graves disease. This material consisted of peripheral blood mononuclear cells (PBMCs), taken when the disease was refractory, from a patient treated with antithyroid drugs. The chain joins TRBV5-1 to TRBJ2-7, with 8 bases aligning to TRBD2. CDR3 region: CASSLKGLAGGYEQYF. As DNA, the CDR3 is TGCGCCAGCAGCTTAAAAGGACTAGCCGGAGGGTACGAGCAGTACTTC.